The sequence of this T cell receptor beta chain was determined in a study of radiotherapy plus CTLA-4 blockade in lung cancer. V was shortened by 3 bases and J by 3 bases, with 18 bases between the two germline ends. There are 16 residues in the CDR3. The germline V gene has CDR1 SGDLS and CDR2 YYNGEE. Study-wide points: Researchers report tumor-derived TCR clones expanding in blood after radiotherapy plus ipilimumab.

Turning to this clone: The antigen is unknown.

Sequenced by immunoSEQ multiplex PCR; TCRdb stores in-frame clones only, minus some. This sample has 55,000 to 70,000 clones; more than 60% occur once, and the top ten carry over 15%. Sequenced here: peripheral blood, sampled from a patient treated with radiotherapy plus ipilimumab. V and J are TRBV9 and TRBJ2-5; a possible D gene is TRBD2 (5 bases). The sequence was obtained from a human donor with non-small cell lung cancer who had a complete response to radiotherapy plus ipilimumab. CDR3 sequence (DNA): TGTGCCAGCAGCGACTACGGGGAGCTTAGGGAAGAGACCCAGTACTTC. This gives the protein CASSDYGELREETQYF.